The T cell receptor beta chain under discussion was sequenced for a study of T cells in localized non-small cell lung cancer. This clone was detected only a few times. Its antigen is not identified. Findings of the study overall: Greater T cell density in blood accompanied longer overall survival. The greatest T cell clonality was found in uninvolved adjacent lung (higher than in tumor). Owing to sequencing of a solitary tumor region, heterogeneity cannot be discounted. There were a median around 59 of the top 100 tumor clones appearing in adjacent lung.

Sequencing used immunoSEQ multiplex PCR; TCRdb keeps in-frame clones, though not all of them. Altogether 20,000 to 30,000 clones are present, roughly nine tenths being singletons, with the ten largest covering about 1%. The starting material was peripheral blood, obtained before any cancer treatment. This clonotype was sampled from a woman aged 40-70 years with stage I lung adenocarcinoma.

CDR3 DNA: TGTGCCAGCACGAAACTAGCGGGGGAAACCTACGAGCAGTACTTC. Encoded protein: CASTKLAGETYEQYF. The chain combines TRBV11-2 with TRBJ2-7, with TRBD2 matching 11 bases. CDR1 is SGHAT and CDR2 is FQNNGV in the germline V gene. Unmatched junction bases numbered 7, after V lost 7 bases and J lost 2 bases. The CDR3 runs to 15 residues.